This passage covers 13 T cell receptor beta chains from one sample sequenced in a study of PD-1 blockade in classical Hodgkin lymphoma. Measured with immunoSEQ multiplex PCR; TCRdb has only the in-frame clones, and not every one. The sample yields about 46,000 clones, roughly 73% seen once. Relapse was seen in all patients after autologous stem cell transplantation, and brentuximab vedotin exposure was variable. Sequencing used peripheral blood mononuclear cells (PBMCs), obtained at baseline. All receptors come from a human donor with classical Hodgkin lymphoma.

By proportion, this clone is medium-sized. The chain recombines TRBV7-9 with TRBJ1-4; the match to TRBD1 covers 7 bases. Losses at the gene ends were 5 bases for V and 6 bases for J; bases not matched to a gene: 6. The CDR3 runs to 14 residues. Germline V gene data show CDR1 as SEHNR and CDR2 as FQNEAQ (reference sequence). The CDR3 DNA is TGTGCCAGCAGCCCATTTGACAGGGATGAAAAACTGTTTTTT. Its protein is CASSPFDRDEKLFF.

This clone was picked up a small number of times. The chain carries TRBV6-6 and TRBJ1-2; 10 nucleotides line up with TRBD1. Trimming cost V 5 bases and J 8 bases; bases outside gene matches: 8. CDR1 is MNHNY and CDR2 is SVGAGI in the germline V gene (reference sequence). This CDR3 has 14 amino acids. CDR3 nucleotides: TGTGCCAGCAGTCCGGGACAGGGGTATGGCGGCTACACCTTC. Translated: CASSPGQGYGGYTF.

The chain joins TRBV30 to TRBJ2-5; 7 bases align to TRBD2. Trimming cost V 4 bases and J 4 bases; bases outside gene matches: 12. From germline, CDR1 is GTSNPN and CDR2 SVGIG (reference sequence). This CDR3 has 15 residues. CDR3 amino acids: CAWTLRGGAGETQYF. CDR3 nucleotides: TGTGCCTGGACCCTACGGGGAGGGGCCGGAGAGACCCAGTACTTC.

This clone has only a few counts. The J gene is TRBJ2-2, the V gene TRBV7-3; the match to TRBD1 covers 10 bases. The germline V gene has CDR1 SGHTA and CDR2 FQGTGA. J lost 7 bases, V lost 6 bases, and 5 bases had no gene match. This CDR3 is built from 14 residues. The CDR3 protein is CASRPGQGYGELFF. The CDR3 nucleotides read TGTGCCAGCAGACCGGGACAGGGGTACGGGGAGCTGTTTTTT.

This chain joins TRBV6-6 and TRBJ2-7; TRBD1 aligns across 8 bases. Germline V gives CDR1 MNHNY, CDR2 SVGAGI (reference sequence). This CDR3 spans 14 amino acids. With 6 bases clipped from V and 2 bases from J, the junction kept 6 bases outside the gene matches. Written as DNA, the CDR3 is TGTGCCAGCAGCAGTCCGGGACAGGCCTACGAGCAGTACTTC. It translates to CASSSPGQAYEQYF.

This chain joins TRBV4-1 and TRBJ2-7, with D unresolved. V gave up 0 bases and J gave up 7 bases, with 7 bases separating them. The CDR3 is made up of 12 amino acids. Germline lookup yields CDR1 MGHRA and CDR2 YSYEKL. The CDR3 region is CASSQDQREQYF. The CDR3 coding sequence is TGCGCCAGCAGCCAAGATCAGAGAGAGCAGTACTTC.

The rearrangement links TRBV11-3 to TRBJ2-3; possibly TRBD2 for D (6 bases). Germline V gene data show CDR1 as SGHNT and CDR2 as YENEEA. The CDR3 is 16 residues long. The germline V and J ends were trimmed by 2 bases and 11 bases, with 23 bases remaining between them. The CDR3 here is CASSLRHTSRTGKQYF. CDR3 in DNA: TGTGCCAGCAGCTTACGACATACTAGCCGAACGGGAAAGCAGTATTTT.

The CDR3 region has the DNA TGTGCCACCAGCAGAGATCAGAGCGGCACAGCTTTCTTT. This sequence encodes CATSRDQSGTAFF. V is TRBV15 and J is TRBJ1-1; D ambiguous. Trimming stripped 0 bases from V and 10 bases from J, with 12 bases between. CDR3 length: 13 residues. Germline lookup yields CDR1 LNHNV and CDR2 YYDKDF (reference sequence).

CDR3 loop: CATLPYSGNSYEQYF. For the CDR3, the DNA is TGTGCCACCCTCCCCTATAGCGGGAATTCTTACGAGCAGTACTTC. The chain recombines TRBV28 with TRBJ2-7, with 8 positions matching TRBD2. This CDR3 comprises 15 residues. The germline V gene encodes CDR1 MDHEN and CDR2 SYDVKM. V shed 10 bases and J 4 bases; nucleotides not matched to a gene: 15.

V is TRBV14 and J is TRBJ2-7; TRBD1 aligns across 10 bases. V trimming: 1 base; J trimming: 2 bases; junction bases outside the gene matches: 2. This CDR3 comprises 15 residues. In germline, CDR1 is SGHDN, CDR2 FVKESK. Here the CDR3 reads CASSQGGTGAYEQYF. In DNA form, the CDR3 reads TGTGCCAGCAGCCAAGGGGGGACAGGGGCCTACGAGCAGTACTTC.

DNA of the CDR3: TGTGCCACCAGCAGAGCGGGGGTCCTCTACAATGAGCAGTTCTTC. Translating gives CATSRAGVLYNEQFF. V gene TRBV15 combines with J gene TRBJ2-1, with D possibly being TRBD2 (6 bases). The V end was cut by 1 base, the J end by 3 bases, with 10 bases between. Germline V lookup: CDR1 LNHNV, CDR2 YYDKDF (reference sequence). This CDR3 region has 15 residues.

The chain combines TRBV28 with TRBJ2-5; 11 bases match TRBD2. CDR3 length: 16 residues. Per the germline V gene, CDR1 is MDHEN and CDR2 is SYDVKM. J gave up 2 bases and V 5 bases, and 7 bases lay outside the gene matches. The CDR3 loop reads CASSPLGLADQETQYF. The CDR3 bases are TGTGCCAGCAGTCCCTTGGGACTAGCGGATCAAGAGACCCAGTACTTC.

This chain joins TRBV6-6 and TRBJ1-1; D call uncertain. CDR3 length equals 12 residues. Looked up from germline, CDR1 is MNHNY and CDR2 is SVGAGI (reference sequence). With 3 bases removed from V and 2 bases from J, the gap between germline ends came to 4 bases. The CDR3 DNA sequence: TGTGCCAGCAGTTATGCCAACACTGAAGCTTTCTTT. Amino acids: CASSYANTEAFF.